The subject of this entry is one TCR beta chain. In the study's own analysis: Amplification from reference gene primers served as the basis for estimated nucleated cell counts. TCRdb's table, derived via immunoSEQ multiplex PCR, lists solely in-frame clones and lacks some. That table supplies the V and J calls and clone size; D and trimming were determined from the DNA. The data show about 140,000 clones, around 82% seen once. These data originate in a study of blood T cell repertoires in COVID-19. Study-level information: Specimens from acute and convalescent COVID-19 originated in the United States, Italy and Spain. The analysed material was cDNA or gDNA that came from T cells, B-cell-depleted T cells, or PBMCs.

The V gene's germline CDR1 is MDHEN and CDR2 SYDVKM. The CDR3 covers 15 residues. Trimming pared 6 bases from V and 1 base from J, leaving 10 bases between. The source of this sequence is a woman aged 60-70 years with acute or convalescent COVID-19. V gene TRBV28 combines with J gene TRBJ2-6; a weak D match, TRBD2 (5 bases). The specimen was peripheral blood. CDR3 protein: CASRARDSGANVLTF. CDR3 bases: TGTGCCAGCAGGGCCCGGGATTCTGGGGCCAACGTCCTGACTTTC.